The 32 T cell receptor beta chains given below trace back to one sample, sequenced in a study of early T cells in non-severe SARS-CoV-2 infection. One entry per CDR3 protein results from TCRdb running MiXCR on the 5' RACE reads. The top ten hold around 5.8% of the sample, which has around 64,000 distinct CDR3 sequences, roughly 12% seen once. Sequenced sample: whole blood. These receptors were obtained from an adult who was a healthcare worker with PCR-confirmed SARS-CoV-2 infection or an uninfected control (not recorded which).

This clonotype was seen repeatedly, ten times or more. The V gene is TRBV11-2, the J gene TRBJ2-2; D is uncertain. Trimming cost V 5 bases and J 4 bases, with 14 bases left between them. Per germline, CDR1 SGHAT and CDR2 FQNNGV. The CDR3 totals 15 residues. CDR3 in DNA: TGTGCCAGCAGCCTTACGGCGGTCCTCACCGGGGAGCTGTTTTTT. Amino acids: CASSLTAVLTGELFF.

The chain uses TRBV14 and TRBJ2-1; TRBD1 agrees at 7 bases. CDR1 is SGHDN, CDR2 FVKESK, per germline. The CDR3 is 16 amino acids. With 2 bases clipped from V and 0 bases from J, the junction kept 4 bases outside the gene matches. CDR3 DNA: TGTGCCAGCAGCCAACAACAGGGGCTCTCCTACAATGAGCAGTTCTTC. Translation gives CASSQQQGLSYNEQFF.

The CDR3 DNA follows: TGTGCCAGCAGCTTAATCCGTTCAGAGACCCAGTACTTC. Its protein product is CASSLIRSETQYF. The chain has TRBV7-3 and TRBJ2-5, with D unclear. The germline V gene has CDR1 SGHTA and CDR2 FQGTGA. V lost 1 base, J lost 4 bases, and 7 bases lay in between. The CDR3 sequence is 13 residues long. Combining the CDR3 with reference TRBV7-3 and TRBJ2-5 gives the whole variable domain GAGVSQTPSNKVTEKGKYVELRCDPISGHTALYWYRQSLGQGPEFLIYFQGTGAADDSGLPNDRFFAVRPEGSVSTLKIQRTERGDSAVYLCASSLIRSETQYFGPGTRLLVL.

This clonotype has ten or more counts. The V call is TRBV5-4, the J call TRBJ2-7; no firm D call. The CDR3 has 14 residues. V gave up 3 bases and J gave up 0 bases, with 10 bases separating them. CDR1 is SGHNT, CDR2 YYREEE, per germline (reference sequence). The CDR3 protein is CASSSREASYEQYF. In DNA, the CDR3 is TGTGCCAGCAGCTCCCGTGAGGCCTCCTACGAGCAGTACTTC.

The gene calls are TRBV5-1 and TRBJ2-1; D is unresolved. Germline values: CDR1 SGHRS, CDR2 YFSETQ. This CDR3 is 12 amino acids long. With 2 bases removed from V and 8 bases from J, the gap between germline ends came to 8 bases. The CDR3 region is CASSLPTYEQFF. As DNA, the CDR3 is TGCGCCAGCAGCTTACCGACATATGAGCAGTTCTTC.

The J gene is TRBJ2-3, the V gene TRBV7-2; 11 positions agree with TRBD2. The CDR3 covers 15 residues. Trimming at V came to 3 bases and at J to 4 bases, leaving 3 bases not matched to a gene. Germline V gives CDR1 SGHTA, CDR2 FQGNSA. The CDR3 protein is CASSLVAGGADTQYF. The DNA for the CDR3 is TGTGCCAGCAGCTTGGTAGCGGGAGGGGCAGATACGCAGTATTTT.

This clonotype was observed a few times. One junction end does not reproduce the germline sequence, and a read error may be involved. The chain carries TRBV14 and TRBJ2-1; possible D gene TRBD2, 5 bases. Germline assignment: CDR1 SGHDN and CDR2 FVKESK. The CDR3 consists of 13 residues. CDR3 sequence: CASSPARRGSGIF. CDR3 bases: TGTGCCAGCAGCCCCGCCCGCCGGGGTAGTGGAATCTTC.

The chain is built from TRBV20-1 and TRBJ2-1; TRBD1 matches 8 bases. This CDR3 is built from 14 residues. J gave up 6 bases and V 5 bases, and 9 bases lay outside the gene matches. Germline values: CDR1 DFQATT, CDR2 SNEGSKA (reference sequence). This CDR3 is CSARPYGQGNEQFF. In nucleotides, the CDR3 is TGCAGTGCTCGGCCTTATGGACAGGGCAATGAGCAGTTCTTC.

There are many counts of this clonotype. The chain couples TRBV11-3 to TRBJ2-7, with 8 bases aligning to TRBD1. In germline, CDR1 is SGHNT, CDR2 YENEEA. The CDR3 spans 16 residues. V shed 4 bases, J shed 2 bases, and the junction held 10 bases outside the gene matches. This chain's CDR3 is CASSSRGQVFTYEQYF. For the CDR3, the DNA is TGTGCCAGCAGCTCTAGGGGACAGGTCTTTACCTACGAGCAGTACTTC.

Concerning this clonotype itself: With a much larger clone just one base away, this may be a read error. The genes are TRBV2 and TRBJ2-3, with 11 bases identical to TRBD2. Germline CDR1 reads SNHLY; CDR2 reads FYNNEI. The CDR3 is 17 amino acids. DNA of the CDR3: TGTGTCAGCAGTGAGGTGACTAGCGGGGTCGCCACAGATACGCAGTATTTT. Translation gives CVSSEVTSGVATDTQYF.

This clonotype was seen ten or more times. This chain connects TRBV12-3 or TRBV12-4 to TRBJ1-5; D unclear. Trimming removed 5 bases from V and 4 bases from J, with 15 bases in between. The CDR3 is 15 residues long. The CDR3 bases are TGTGCCAGCAGTCCTAAGGGTGTTGGGAATCAGCCCCAGCATTTT. This codes for CASSPKGVGNQPQHF.

This clonotype turned up a few times. The CDR3 region has the DNA TGTGCCACCAGTGATCCGGCAGGGGGTACGAGCTCCTACAATGAGCAGTTCTTC. Its translation: CATSDPAGGTSSYNEQFF. This chain links TRBV24-1 with TRBJ2-1; 7 nucleotides agree with TRBD1. Trimming took 3 bases from V and 0 from J; bases not matched to a gene: 10. The CDR3 has 18 amino acids. Germline V gene lookup returns CDR1 KGHDR and CDR2 SFDVKD.

There are many counts of this clonotype. The J gene is TRBJ1-5, the V gene TRBV19, with TRBD1 matching 8 bases. Unmatched junction bases numbered 3, after V lost 5 bases and J lost 3 bases. Germline CDR1 reads LNHDA; CDR2 reads SQIVND (reference sequence). The length of the CDR3 is 14 residues. DNA for the CDR3: TGTGCCAGTAGTTTCAGGGGGCCCAATCAGCCCCAGCATTTT. It codes for CASSFRGPNQPQHF.

This clonotype was seen a few times. CDR3 loop: CSASGGETYEQYF. The CDR3 nucleotides are TGCAGCGCATCCGGGGGTGAGACCTACGAGCAGTACTTC. The rearrangement links TRBV29-1 to TRBJ2-7; a weak D match, TRBD2 (6 bases). The V gene lost 7 bases and the J gene lost 2 bases, with 15 bases spanning the gap. This CDR3 is 13 amino acids long. CDR1 and CDR2 (germline): SQVTM, ANQGSEA.

The chain carries TRBV5-1 and TRBJ2-5; D is perhaps TRBD2 (6 bases). The length of the CDR3 is 15 residues. The germline V gene has CDR1 SGHRS and CDR2 YFSETQ. V gave up 6 bases and J gave up 5 bases, with 20 bases separating them. In nucleotides, the CDR3 is TGCGCCAGCACCCCCTCTGGGACTCCGCGCGAGACCCAGTACTTC. Translation: CASTPSGTPRETQYF.

The J gene is TRBJ1-2, the V gene TRBV19, with 7 bases fitting TRBD1. The J segment lost 8 bases and the V segment lost 4 bases, leaving 4 bases of the junction unmatched. The CDR3 sequence is 12 residues long. Germline V gene data show CDR1 as LNHDA and CDR2 as SQIVND (reference sequence). CDR3 DNA sequence: TGTGCCAGTAGTAGAACAGGGGCCGGCTACACCTTC. This codes for CASSRTGAGYTF.

In its sample, this clonotype was seen a few times. The rearrangement joins TRBV9 to TRBJ2-1; D ambiguous. Trimming removed 4 bases from V and 6 bases from J, with 11 bases in between. Germline CDR1 is SGDLS and CDR2 is YYNGEE. The CDR3 loop spans 13 amino acids. In DNA form, the CDR3 reads TGTGCCAGCAGCACCCTCCTAGGCAATGAGCAGTTCTTC. Translating gives CASSTLLGNEQFF.

This rearrangement joins TRBV2 to TRBJ1-1; D call uncertain. The CDR3 runs to 12 residues. V shed 7 bases and J shed 6 bases, with 12 bases lying between them. Germline V gene data show CDR1 as SNHLY and CDR2 as FYNNEI. Here the CDR3 reads CASMQLGAEAFF. CDR3 in DNA: TGTGCCAGCATGCAGTTAGGAGCTGAAGCTTTCTTT.

This clonotype was seen repeatedly, ten times or more. This chain uses TRBV7-8 with TRBJ1-4; D uncertain. Trimming shortened V by 1 base and J by 3 bases, and 15 bases separated the two germline ends. Germline-derived CDR1 and CDR2 are SGHVS and FQNEAQ. The CDR3 length is 17 residues. The CDR3 nucleotides are TGTGCCAGCAGCTTAGATTTTTCAGGATGGGCTAATGAAAAACTGTTTTTT. This codes for CASSLDFSGWANEKLFF.

This clonotype came up many times. This chain joins TRBV6-6 and TRBJ2-7, with 8 nucleotides matching TRBD1. The junction had 14 bases not matched to a gene; V was cut back by 4 bases and J by 3 bases. The CDR3 is 17 amino acids. Germline V gene data show CDR1 as MNHNY and CDR2 as SVGAGI (reference sequence). CDR3 DNA: TGTGCCAGCAGTTCTGAGCACTCCGGGACAGGAGTCTACGAGCAGTACTTC. Translated, it gives CASSSEHSGTGVYEQYF.

This clonotype was detected only a few times. The chain joins TRBV7-9 to TRBJ1-1, with no clear D. Germline V gives CDR1 SEHNR, CDR2 FQNEAQ (reference sequence). The CDR3 loop spans 14 amino acids. Trimming pared 0 bases from V and 13 bases from J, leaving 18 bases between. CDR3 sequence: CASSLARLNTEGFF. Here the CDR3 DNA reads TGTGCCAGCAGCTTAGCGCGACTGAACACTGAGGGTTTCTTT.

This sequence joins TRBV18 and TRBJ2-2; D is unresolved. The germline V gene encodes CDR1 KGHSH and CDR2 LQKENI. The CDR3 sequence is 16 residues long. Between the trimmed V and J ends, which lost 3 bases and 1 base, there was a span of 12 bases. Here the CDR3 DNA reads TGTGCCAGCTCACCCACCCGACTGGAGAACACCGGGGAGCTGTTTTTT. This gives the protein CASSPTRLENTGELFF. Supplemented by reference TRBV18 and TRBJ2-2, the full variable domain reads NAGVMQNPRHLVRRRGQEARLRCSPMKGHSHVYWYRQLPEEGLKFMVYLQKENIIDESGMPKERFSAEFPKEGPSILRIQQVVRGDSAAYFCASSPTRLENTGELFFGEGSRLTVL.

This clonotype appeared a few times. The chain links TRBV7-2 to TRBJ2-7; TRBD2 matches at 10 bases. There are 14 residues in the CDR3. Germline V lookup: CDR1 SGHTA, CDR2 FQGNSA. The ends lost 3 bases at V and 6 bases at J; junction bases unmatched: 5. The CDR3 sequence is CASSFSGRTSEQYF. The CDR3, as DNA: TGTGCCAGCAGCTTTAGCGGGAGGACCTCCGAGCAGTACTTC.

This clonotype was picked up a small number of times. The chain combines TRBV28 with TRBJ2-3; D uncertain. Germline V gene lookup returns CDR1 MDHEN and CDR2 SYDVKM. CDR3 length equals 13 residues. V was shortened by 6 bases and J by 6 bases, with 13 bases between the two germline ends. CDR3 sequence: CASSRTQLDTQYF. In nucleotides, the CDR3 is TGTGCCAGCAGCCGTACCCAGTTGGATACGCAGTATTTT.

This clonotype was found many times. The chain employs TRBV11-3 and TRBJ2-2, with D unclear. The germline V gene has CDR1 SGHNT and CDR2 YENEEA. The ends were cut back, 2 bases at V and 6 bases at J, with 7 bases in the middle. This CDR3 region has 13 residues. The CDR3 is CASSLSLSGELFF. The CDR3 bases are TGTGCCAGCAGCTTAAGTCTCTCCGGGGAGCTGTTTTTT.

This clonotype was detected only a few times. This chain links TRBV20-1 with TRBJ2-3; D possibly uses TRBD1 or TRBD2 (5 bases each). This CDR3 is 14 amino acids long. V was shortened by 0 bases and J by 2 bases, with 9 bases between the two germline ends. Germline lookup yields CDR1 DFQATT and CDR2 SNEGSKA (reference sequence). CDR3 nucleotide sequence: TGCAGTGCTAGAGATCTGGGACCCACAGATACGCAGTATTTT. This encodes CSARDLGPTDTQYF.

The gene calls are TRBV10-1 and TRBJ1-1; a weak D match, TRBD1 (5 bases). Trimming pared 0 bases from V and 10 bases from J, leaving 12 bases between. The CDR3 length is 13 residues. Looked up from germline, CDR1 is WNHNN and CDR2 is SYGVQD (reference sequence). CDR3 sequence (DNA): TGCGCCAGCAGTGAGTCGGGACCCGGCGGAGCTTTCTTT. Translating gives CASSESGPGGAFF.

This clonotype was seen more than once but under ten times. The rearrangement uses TRBV6-2 or TRBV6-3 and TRBJ2-7; D remains unclear. Per germline, CDR1 MNHEY and CDR2 SVGEGT. The CDR3 sequence is 11 residues long. Trimming shortened V by 4 bases and J by 3 bases, and 4 bases separated the two germline ends. The DNA of the CDR3 is TGTGCCAGCAGTTTCCACTACGAGCAGTACTTC. Translation: CASSFHYEQYF.

This clonotype was detected a few times. The rearrangement uses TRBV29-1 and TRBJ2-5; D is uncertain. Trimming removed 1 base from V and 1 base from J, with 7 bases in between. This CDR3 is built from 13 residues. Germline V gene lookup returns CDR1 SQVTM and CDR2 ANQGSEA. CDR3 in amino acids: CSVEGDSQETQYF. The CDR3 nucleotides are TGCAGCGTTGAAGGGGATAGCCAAGAGACCCAGTACTTC.

In its sample, this clonotype was seen many times. The chain has TRBV29-1 and TRBJ2-7; D not certain. CDR3 length equals 14 residues. The germline V gene encodes CDR1 SQVTM and CDR2 ANQGSEA. V dropped 0 bases and J dropped 1 base, with 10 bases sitting between them. The CDR3 DNA is TGCAGCGTTGAAGATCGATACAGATCCTACGAGCAGTACTTC. Translation: CSVEDRYRSYEQYF.

This clonotype appeared many times. The chain employs TRBV10-3 and TRBJ2-3; the D is unclear. V lost 3 bases, J lost 1 base, and 5 bases lay in between. Germline lookup yields CDR1 ENHRY and CDR2 SYGVKD. The CDR3 is 13 amino acids. This chain's CDR3 is CAISEVGTDTQYF. The CDR3 nucleotides are TGTGCCATCAGTGAAGTGGGCACAGATACGCAGTATTTT.

This clonotype has just a few counts. The chain links TRBV29-1 to TRBJ2-3, with D unresolved. V shed 5 bases and J shed 6 bases, with 9 bases lying between them. Germline V gene data show CDR1 as SQVTM and CDR2 as ANQGSEA. The CDR3 loop spans 11 amino acids. DNA for the CDR3: TGCAGCGTTAAAACTCCGGATACGCAGTATTTT. Translation gives CSVKTPDTQYF.